One and the same sample provided the 28 T cell receptor beta chains below, sequenced in a study of beta chain features in type 1 diabetes. The antigens of these receptors remain unknown. Expressed TCRB transcripts were sequenced because the isolated RNA had all been reverse transcribed beforehand. The table came from immunoSEQ multiplex PCR; TCRdb's copy has only in-frame clones and leaves some out. The data hold about 740,000 clones, with about an eighth observed a single time. Study conclusions and caveats: Researchers report that Type 1 diabetes patients had moderately but significantly shorter TCRB CDR3s across all four CD4+ subsets.

The sequencing input was naive CD4+ T cells from blood. Receptor source: a man between 18 and 35 years old with type 1 diabetes.

There are a few counts of this clone. The chain is built from TRBV7-9 and TRBJ2-1; TRBD2 matches at 12 bases. The germline V gene encodes CDR1 SEHNR and CDR2 FQNEAQ (reference sequence). The length of the CDR3 is 17 residues. Trimming at V came to 4 bases and at J to 5 bases, leaving 9 bases not matched to a gene. This CDR3 is CASSSKWTSGVNNEQFF. Written as DNA, the CDR3 is TGTGCCAGCAGCTCTAAATGGACTAGCGGGGTTAACAATGAGCAGTTCTTC.

This chain connects TRBV7-8 to TRBJ2-1; D may be TRBD2 (5 bases). Germline CDR1 SGHVS, CDR2 FQNEAQ. The V and J ends lost 5 bases and 7 bases respectively, with 12 bases between them. This CDR3 comprises 13 residues. The CDR3 DNA reads TGTGCCAGCAGCCCGCCCCCGGGAAATGAGCAGTTCTTC. Residues: CASSPPPGNEQFF.

This chain joins TRBV7-2 and TRBJ1-2; TRBD1 aligns across 7 bases. Trimming removed 3 bases from V and 6 bases from J; junction bases left unmatched: 10. Germline lookup yields CDR1 SGHTA and CDR2 FQGNSA. The CDR3 is made up of 15 amino acids. The CDR3 loop is CASSFPRETGNGYTF. The CDR3, as DNA: TGTGCCAGCAGCTTTCCCAGGGAGACAGGGAATGGCTACACCTTC.

The V gene is TRBV7-9, the J gene TRBJ1-4; D might be TRBD1 (6 bases). The germline V gene encodes CDR1 SEHNR and CDR2 FQNEAQ (reference sequence). Trimming cost V 8 bases and J 7 bases, with 20 bases left between them. The CDR3 contains 15 residues. The chain's CDR3 is CASVSGGHLGEKLFF. CDR3 coding DNA: TGTGCCAGCGTCAGCGGGGGACACCTAGGTGAAAAACTGTTTTTT.

The chain joins TRBV2 to TRBJ1-5; D is possibly TRBD1 (5 bases). The CDR3 runs to 13 residues. V dropped 6 bases and J dropped 4 bases, with 10 bases sitting between them. CDR1 SNHLY and CDR2 FYNNEI come from the germline V gene. This CDR3 reads CASSLRGNQPQHF. In DNA form, the CDR3 reads TGTGCCAGCAGCCTCCGGGGGAATCAGCCCCAGCATTTT.

This clone was counted between two and nine times. V and J are TRBV2 and TRBJ1-6; D is undetermined. V gave up 2 bases and J gave up 7 bases, with 6 bases separating them. The CDR3 has 13 amino acids. The germline V gene has CDR1 SNHLY and CDR2 FYNNEI. The DNA for the CDR3 is TGTGCCAGCAGTGAACAGCCCAATTCACCCCTCCACTTT. Encoded protein: CASSEQPNSPLHF.

This clone has more than one count but fewer than ten. This chain connects TRBV7-8 to TRBJ1-1; maybe TRBD1 (6 bases). Trimming removed 5 bases at V and 3 bases at J, with 16 bases between. The CDR3 spans 15 residues. In germline, CDR1 is SGHVS, CDR2 FQNEAQ. DNA of the CDR3: TGTGCCAGCAGCACCTCAGGGGCGGGGTACACTGAAGCTTTCTTT. Protein sequence: CASSTSGAGYTEAFF. The full variable domain, in which reference TRBV7-8 and TRBJ1-1 provide the parts outside the CDR3, is GAGVSQSPRYKVAKRGQDVALRCDPISGHVSLFWYQQALGQGPEFLTYFQNEAQLDKSGLPSDRFFAERPEGSVSTLKIQRTQQEDSAVYLCASSTSGAGYTEAFFGQGTRLTVV.

The rearrangement links TRBV30 to TRBJ2-5; D possibly matches TRBD1 or TRBD2 (5 bases each). The CDR3 sequence is 13 residues long. Germline-derived CDR1 and CDR2 are GTSNPN and SVGIG (reference sequence). Trimming stripped 1 base from V and 1 base from J, with 7 bases between. The CDR3 loop reads CAWSDGAQETQYF. For the CDR3, the DNA is TGTGCCTGGAGTGACGGGGCCCAAGAGACCCAGTACTTC. Full variable domain (remainder filled in from reference TRBV30 and TRBJ2-5): SQTIHQWPATLVQPVGSPLSLECTVEGTSNPNLYWYRQAAGRGLQLLFYSVGIGQISSEVPQNLSASRPQDRQFILSSKKLLLSDSGFYLCAWSDGAQETQYFGPGTRLLVL.

The table lists this clone with a few counts. The chain carries TRBV30 and TRBJ1-1, with 9 nucleotides matching TRBD1. This CDR3 contains 16 residues. The V gene end was trimmed by 4 bases and the J gene end by 4 bases; junction bases not matched to a gene: 13. From germline, CDR1 is GTSNPN and CDR2 SVGIG (reference sequence). In DNA form, the CDR3 reads TGTGCCTGGATCGGGGACAGGGAGAAGATTCGCACTGAAGCTTTCTTT. Translation gives CAWIGDREKIRTEAFF.

This clone came up a few times. The gene calls are TRBV9 and TRBJ1-2; TRBD1 matches at 7 bases. With V trimmed by 4 bases and J by 8 bases, 8 bases remained unmatched. In germline, CDR1 is SGDLS, CDR2 YYNGEE. The CDR3 extends over 13 amino acids. CDR3 region: CASSRRDRRGYTF. The CDR3 nucleotides read TGTGCCAGCAGCCGACGGGACAGACGGGGCTACACCTTC.

This clone was recorded a few times. The V and J genes are TRBV5-6 and TRBJ2-1; 10 bases align to TRBD2. Germline lookup yields CDR1 SGHDT and CDR2 YYEEEE. The CDR3 is 19 residues long. The junction had 11 bases not matched to a gene; V was cut back by 2 bases and J by 0 bases. The CDR3 reads CASSFRASGGLLSYNEQFF. The CDR3 DNA is TGTGCCAGCAGCTTTAGGGCTAGCGGGGGCCTCCTCTCCTACAATGAGCAGTTCTTC.

This clone was detected a few times. The chain joins TRBV29-1 to TRBJ2-7, with 8 bases identical to TRBD1. Germline CDR1 SQVTM, CDR2 ANQGSEA. The trim removed 4 bases at V and 0 bases at J, leaving 11 bases unmatched. This CDR3 is built from 16 residues. The CDR3 protein is CSVAQGTGLNSYEQYF. The DNA of the CDR3 is TGCAGCGTTGCCCAGGGGACAGGACTCAACTCCTACGAGCAGTACTTC.

This clone was found once. The chain combines TRBV15 with TRBJ1-2, with unresolved D. The CDR3 totals 14 residues. V was clipped by 1 base and J by 4 bases, with 10 bases between them. Germline loops: CDR1 LNHNV, CDR2 YYDKDF (reference sequence). The CDR3 region has the DNA TGTGCCACCAGCAGAGCGGTAGACCCCTATGGCTACACCTTC. It encodes CATSRAVDPYGYTF.

This clone was seen only a few times. The chain recombines TRBV2 with TRBJ1-2, with D possibly being TRBD1 (6 bases). V was clipped by 5 bases and J by 8 bases, with 21 bases between them. The CDR3 is 15 residues long. Per the germline V gene, CDR1 is SNHLY and CDR2 is FYNNEI. The CDR3 reads CASSPRERGQKGYTF. Here the CDR3 DNA reads TGTGCCAGCAGTCCGCGAGAGAGGGGACAAAAAGGCTACACCTTC. Full variable domain (missing parts from reference TRBV2 and TRBJ1-2): EPEVTQTPSHQVTQMGQEVILRCVPISNHLYFYWYRQILGQKVEFLVSFYNNEISEKSEIFDDQFSVERPDGSNFTLKIRSTKLEDSAMYFCASSPRERGQKGYTFGSGTRLTVV.

This chain connects TRBV28 to TRBJ1-6; D gene ambiguous. The CDR3 spans 15 residues. Trimming cost V 5 bases and J 10 bases, with 18 bases left between them. Germline V CDR1 and CDR2: MDHEN, SYDVKM. The CDR3: CASSPTPTYGSPLHF. DNA of the CDR3: TGTGCCAGCAGTCCTACCCCGACTTACGGCTCACCCCTCCACTTT.

This clone occurred a few times. This chain links TRBV7-2 with TRBJ1-4; D is uncertain. Trimming left V 1 base short and J 0 bases short, with 3 bases between. The CDR3 sequence is 14 residues long. The V gene's germline CDR1 is SGHTA and CDR2 FQGNSA. CDR3 coding DNA: TGTGCCAGCAGCTTAGGAGCAACTAATGAAAAACTGTTTTTT. The encoded protein is CASSLGATNEKLFF.

This clone turned up a few times. The chain carries TRBV29-1 and TRBJ2-7; D is undetermined. V was shortened by 6 bases and J by 0 bases, with 12 bases between the two germline ends. The germline CDR1 and CDR2 sequences are SQVTM and ANQGSEA. CDR3 length: 13 residues. The CDR3 region has the DNA TGCAGCGTACTCAGTCGAATCTCCTACGAGCAGTACTTC. Translation gives CSVLSRISYEQYF.

The chain links TRBV2 to TRBJ2-5; D is unclear. The CDR3 is made up of 13 amino acids. In germline, CDR1 is SNHLY, CDR2 FYNNEI. Trimming shortened V by 2 bases and J by 4 bases, and 8 bases separated the two germline ends. This chain's CDR3 is CASSESQRETQYF. In nucleotides, the CDR3 is TGTGCCAGCAGTGAATCACAGCGAGAGACCCAGTACTTC.

In nucleotides, the CDR3 is TGTGCCAGCAGTGAGACTCGCTCCGTACTGAGTAATGAAAAACTGTTTTTT. This codes for CASSETRSVLSNEKLFF. The rearrangement links TRBV6-1 to TRBJ1-4; D unresolved. The CDR3 runs 17 residues. CDR1 and CDR2 (germline): MNHNS, SASEGT. V lost 3 bases to trimming and J lost 4 bases, with 18 bases between them.

The chain recombines TRBV29-1 with TRBJ2-7; TRBD1 might be the D (6 bases). Trimming took 4 bases from V and 4 from J, leaving 11 bases between them. Germline assignment: CDR1 SQVTM and CDR2 ANQGSEA. The CDR3 is 12 residues long. In nucleotides, the CDR3 is TGCAGCGTTGGGACAGTACCATACGAGCAGTACTTC. This translates into CSVGTVPYEQYF.

The genes are TRBV7-2 and TRBJ1-2; D call uncertain. Germline values: CDR1 SGHTA, CDR2 FQGNSA. The V end was cut by 1 base, the J end by 6 bases, with 9 bases between. This CDR3 has 13 residues. CDR3 nucleotides: TGTGCCAGCAGCTTAGAGGTCGCGAATGGCTACACCTTC. It yields the protein CASSLEVANGYTF. Combining the CDR3 with reference TRBV7-2 and TRBJ1-2 gives the whole variable domain GAGVSQSPSNKVTEKGKDVELRCDPISGHTALYWYRQSLGQGLEFLIYFQGNSAPDKSGLPSDRFSAERTGGSVSTLTIQRTQQEDSAVYLCASSLEVANGYTFGSGTRLTVV.

The sample holds a few counts of this clone. The chain employs TRBV4-1 and TRBJ2-2, with a weak D call TRBD1 (6 bases). The CDR3 covers 15 residues. Trimming pared 5 bases from V and 1 base from J, leaving 11 bases between. Germline lookup yields CDR1 MGHRA and CDR2 YSYEKL. In DNA, the CDR3 is TGCGCCAGCAGCGAGAGGACAGTGAACACCGGGGAGCTGTTTTTT. This translates into CASSERTVNTGELFF.

This chain joins TRBV7-9 and TRBJ1-3; tentative D call: TRBD1 (5 bases). This CDR3 comprises 15 residues. Per the germline V gene, CDR1 is SEHNR and CDR2 is FQNEAQ (reference sequence). Trimming removed 5 bases from V and 2 bases from J, with 13 bases in between. The CDR3 loop reads CASSPGADPGNTIYF. The CDR3 DNA follows: TGTGCCAGCAGCCCTGGGGCCGACCCTGGAAACACCATATATTTT.

This clone was counted between two and nine times. The chain joins TRBV29-1 to TRBJ2-2, with D perhaps being TRBD1 or TRBD2 (5 bases each). The V end was cut by 4 bases, the J end by 4 bases, with 13 bases between. Germline V gene data show CDR1 as SQVTM and CDR2 as ANQGSEA. The CDR3 runs to 14 residues. CDR3 in DNA: TGCAGCGTTGTTTTAGGGGACCCCACCGGGGAGCTGTTTTTT. The encoded protein is CSVVLGDPTGELFF.

This clone has just a few counts. This sequence joins TRBV4-1 and TRBJ1-5, with TRBD1 identical over 10 bases. Germline V lookup: CDR1 MGHRA, CDR2 YSYEKL. The CDR3 sequence is 16 residues long. Trimming at V came to 4 bases and at J to 4 bases, leaving 7 bases not matched to a gene. DNA for the CDR3: TGCGCCAGCAGCCCTCGGGACAGGGGTTTGAATCAGCCCCAGCATTTT. As protein: CASSPRDRGLNQPQHF.

The chain carries TRBV15 and TRBJ1-2; D uncertain. Per germline, CDR1 LNHNV and CDR2 YYDKDF (reference sequence). The ends were cut back, 0 bases at V and 5 bases at J, with 13 bases in the middle. The CDR3 runs to 15 residues. This CDR3 reads CATSRDSMGNYGYTF. In DNA form, the CDR3 reads TGTGCCACCAGCAGAGATAGTATGGGTAATTATGGCTACACCTTC.

This clone came up a few times. The rearrangement links TRBV30 to TRBJ2-1; 8 nucleotides match TRBD1. Unmatched junction bases numbered 5, after V lost 2 bases and J lost 8 bases. The CDR3 spans 13 residues. Germline-derived CDR1 and CDR2 are GTSNPN and SVGIG (reference sequence). The CDR3 DNA sequence: TGTGCCTGGAGTTTTAACAGGGGGGATGAGCAGTTCTTC. Translating it yields CAWSFNRGDEQFF. Combining the CDR3 with reference TRBV30 and TRBJ2-1 gives the whole variable domain SQTIHQWPATLVQPVGSPLSLECTVEGTSNPNLYWYRQAAGRGLQLLFYSVGIGQISSEVPQNLSASRPQDRQFILSSKKLLLSDSGFYLCAWSFNRGDEQFFGPGTRLTVL.

This clone occurred a few times. This chain joins TRBV28 and TRBJ2-5, with 11 nucleotides matching TRBD2. The CDR3 contains 16 residues. V shed 1 base, J shed 1 base, and the junction held 2 bases outside the gene matches. Per the germline V gene, CDR1 is MDHEN and CDR2 is SYDVKM. The CDR3 DNA sequence: TGTGCCAGCAGTTTATCTAGCGGGGGGACCCAAGAGACCCAGTACTTC. Protein: CASSLSSGGTQETQYF.